Shown below are 3 T cell receptor beta chains from a single sample sequenced in a study of beta chain features in type 1 diabetes. As every portion of the isolated RNA was reverse transcribed, the sequencing read expressed TCRB transcripts. Assay used: immunoSEQ multiplex PCR; TCRdb lists only in-frame clones, some missing. This table has hundreds of thousands of clones, approximately 28% appearing once. The sequencing sample was made of naive CD4+ T cells from blood. All receptors come from a man aged 18 to 30 in good health.

V is TRBV5-4 and J is TRBJ2-1; weak D call: TRBD1 (5 bases). Trimming took off 2 bases at V and 10 bases at J, with 16 bases between the two ends. The CDR3 spans 14 residues. CDR1 and CDR2 from the germline V gene are SGHNT and YYREEE (reference sequence). CDR3 protein: CASSFQGSHREQFF. The CDR3 nucleotides read TGTGCCAGCAGCTTCCAGGGTAGTCATCGGGAGCAGTTCTTC. Full variable domain (missing parts from reference TRBV5-4 and TRBJ2-1): ETGVTQSPTHLIKTRGQQVTLRCSSQSGHNTVSWYQQALGQGPQFIFQYYREEENGRGNFPPRFSGLQFPNYSSELNVNALELDDSALYLCASSFQGSHREQFFGPGTRLTVL.

This clone showed up just a few times. The chain couples TRBV2 to TRBJ1-4; the D gene is possibly TRBD1 (5 bases). This CDR3 contains 13 residues. In germline, CDR1 is SNHLY, CDR2 FYNNEI. Trimming took 8 bases from V and 3 from J, leaving 10 bases between them. The chain's CDR3 is CASAGEANEKLFF. The CDR3 DNA reads TGTGCCAGCGCGGGGGAGGCTAATGAAAAACTGTTTTTT. Full variable domain (missing parts from reference TRBV2 and TRBJ1-4): EPEVTQTPSHQVTQMGQEVILRCVPISNHLYFYWYRQILGQKVEFLVSFYNNEISEKSEIFDDQFSVERPDGSNFTLKIRSTKLEDSAMYFCASAGEANEKLFFGSGTQLSVL.

The chain employs TRBV4-3 and TRBJ2-3; D remains unclear. Germline V lookup: CDR1 LGHNA, CDR2 YSLEER. The CDR3 runs 14 residues. Trimming left V 5 bases short and J 1 base short, with 10 bases between. The CDR3 DNA reads as TGCGCCAGCAGCTCAACACCTGGCACAGATACGCAGTATTTT. Translating it yields CASSSTPGTDTQYF.